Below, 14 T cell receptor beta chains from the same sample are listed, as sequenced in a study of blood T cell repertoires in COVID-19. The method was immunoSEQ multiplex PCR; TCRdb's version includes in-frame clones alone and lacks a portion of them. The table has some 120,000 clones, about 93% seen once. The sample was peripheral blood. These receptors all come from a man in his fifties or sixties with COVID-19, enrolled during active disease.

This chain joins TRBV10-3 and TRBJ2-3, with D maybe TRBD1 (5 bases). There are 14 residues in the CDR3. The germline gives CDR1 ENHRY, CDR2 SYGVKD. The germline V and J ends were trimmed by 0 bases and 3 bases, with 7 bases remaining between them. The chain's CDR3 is CAISESPGTDTQYF. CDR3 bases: TGTGCCATCAGTGAGTCGCCAGGGACAGATACGCAGTATTTT.

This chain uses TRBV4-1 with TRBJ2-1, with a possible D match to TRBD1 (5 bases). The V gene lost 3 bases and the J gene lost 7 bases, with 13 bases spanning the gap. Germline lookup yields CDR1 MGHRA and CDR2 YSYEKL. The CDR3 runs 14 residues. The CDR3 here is CASSHETQGNEQFF. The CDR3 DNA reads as TGCGCCAGCAGCCACGAAACCCAGGGAAATGAGCAGTTCTTC.

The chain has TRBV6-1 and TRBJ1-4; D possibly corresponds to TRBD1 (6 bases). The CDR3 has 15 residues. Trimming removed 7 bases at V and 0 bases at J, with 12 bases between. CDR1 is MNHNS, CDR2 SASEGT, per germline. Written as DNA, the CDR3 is TGTGCCAGCATTAAGGGGGATGCAACTAATGAAAAACTGTTTTTT. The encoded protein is CASIKGDATNEKLFF.

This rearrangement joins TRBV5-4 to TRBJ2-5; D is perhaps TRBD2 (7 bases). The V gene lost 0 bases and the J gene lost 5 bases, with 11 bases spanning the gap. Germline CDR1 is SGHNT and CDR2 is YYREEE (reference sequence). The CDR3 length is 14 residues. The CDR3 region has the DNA TGTGCCAGCAGCTTGGGCGGGGGCGCGGAGACCCAGTACTTC. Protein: CASSLGGGAETQYF.

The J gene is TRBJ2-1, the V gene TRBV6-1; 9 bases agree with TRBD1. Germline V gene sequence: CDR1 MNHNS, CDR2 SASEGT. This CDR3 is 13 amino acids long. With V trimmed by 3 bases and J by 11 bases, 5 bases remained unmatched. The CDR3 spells CASSDGDREQQFF. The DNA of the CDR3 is TGTGCCAGCAGTGATGGGGACAGGGAACAGCAGTTCTTC.

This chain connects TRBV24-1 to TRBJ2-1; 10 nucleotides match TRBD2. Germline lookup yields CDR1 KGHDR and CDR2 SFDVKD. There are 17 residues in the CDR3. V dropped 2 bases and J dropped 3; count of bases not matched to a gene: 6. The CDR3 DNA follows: TGTGCCACCAGTGATTCCCACGGGACTAGCGTCTACAATGAGCAGTTCTTC. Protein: CATSDSHGTSVYNEQFF.

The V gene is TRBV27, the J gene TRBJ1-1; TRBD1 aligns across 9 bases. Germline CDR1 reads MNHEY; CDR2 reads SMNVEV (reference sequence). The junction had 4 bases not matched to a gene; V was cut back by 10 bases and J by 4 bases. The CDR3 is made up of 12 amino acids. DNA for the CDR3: TGTGCCACCAGACAGGGGGGCACTGAAGCTTTCTTT. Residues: CATRQGGTEAFF.

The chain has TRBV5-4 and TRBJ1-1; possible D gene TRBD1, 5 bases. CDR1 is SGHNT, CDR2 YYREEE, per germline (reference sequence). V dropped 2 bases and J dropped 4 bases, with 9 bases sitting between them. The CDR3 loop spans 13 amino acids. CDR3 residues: CASSLRGITEAFF. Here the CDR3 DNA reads TGTGCCAGCAGCTTAAGGGGAATCACTGAAGCTTTCTTT.

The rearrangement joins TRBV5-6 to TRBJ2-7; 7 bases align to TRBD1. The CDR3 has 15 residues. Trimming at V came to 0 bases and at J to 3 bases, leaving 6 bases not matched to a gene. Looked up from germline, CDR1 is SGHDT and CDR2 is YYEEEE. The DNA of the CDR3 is TGTGCCAGCAGCTTGGGACAGGGACACGACTACGAGCAGTACGTC. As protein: CASSLGQGHDYEQYV.

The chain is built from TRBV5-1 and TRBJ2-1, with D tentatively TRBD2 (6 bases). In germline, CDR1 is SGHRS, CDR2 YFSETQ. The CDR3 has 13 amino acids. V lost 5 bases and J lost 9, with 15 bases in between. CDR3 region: CASSSTAGSEQFF. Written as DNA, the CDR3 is TGCGCCAGCAGTTCAACGGCGGGGAGTGAGCAGTTCTTC.

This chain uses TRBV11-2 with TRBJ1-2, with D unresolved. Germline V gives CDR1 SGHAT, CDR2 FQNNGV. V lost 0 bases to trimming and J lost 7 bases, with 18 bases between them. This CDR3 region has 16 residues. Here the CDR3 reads CASSLDLSIVLGGYTF. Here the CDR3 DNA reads TGTGCCAGCAGCTTAGATCTGAGCATTGTCCTAGGTGGCTACACCTTC.

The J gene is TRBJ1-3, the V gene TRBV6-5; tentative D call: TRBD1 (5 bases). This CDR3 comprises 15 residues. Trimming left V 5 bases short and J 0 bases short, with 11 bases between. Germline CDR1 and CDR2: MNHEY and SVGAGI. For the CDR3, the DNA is TGTGCCAGCAGTCCGACAGCCGGCTCTGGAAACACCATATATTTT. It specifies CASSPTAGSGNTIYF.

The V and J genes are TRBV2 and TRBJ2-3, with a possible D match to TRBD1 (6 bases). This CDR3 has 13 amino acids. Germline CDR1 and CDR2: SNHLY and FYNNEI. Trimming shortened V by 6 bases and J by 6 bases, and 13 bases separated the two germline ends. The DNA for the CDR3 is TGTGCCAGCAGCCTGGACAGTTTGGATACGCAGTATTTT. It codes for CASSLDSLDTQYF.

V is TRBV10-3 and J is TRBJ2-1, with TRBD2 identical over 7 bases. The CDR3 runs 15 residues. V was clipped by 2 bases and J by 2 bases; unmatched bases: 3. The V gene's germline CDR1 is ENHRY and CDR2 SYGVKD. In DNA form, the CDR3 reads TGTGCCATCAGTGAGGGAAGCGGGACCTACAATGAGCAGTTCTTC. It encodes CAISEGSGTYNEQFF.